The clone carrying this T cell receptor beta chain was seen a single time. The entry originates in a study of blood T cell repertoires in COVID-19. V gave up 4 bases and J gave up 2 bases; unmatched junction bases: 4. The CDR3 contains 15 residues. Germline V gene data show CDR1 as SGHDN and CDR2 as FVKESK. As handled by the study authors: Amplified reference gene primers provided the basis for estimating nucleated cell counts. TCRdb's table, derived via immunoSEQ multiplex PCR, lists solely in-frame clones and lacks some. Clonal size and the V and J genes are those of that table, whereas D and trimming came from the DNA. The repertoire holds hundreds of thousands of clones, approximately 82% seen once, with about 8.1% in the top ten.

The gene calls are TRBV14 and TRBJ2-7; 11 positions match TRBD2. Sequenced: peripheral blood. The sequence came from a woman between 50 and 59 years old with acute or convalescent COVID-19. CDR3 sequence (DNA): TGTGCCAGCAGCCCTTTAGCGGGAGGGCCCTACGAGCAGTACTTC. It encodes CASSPLAGGPYEQYF.